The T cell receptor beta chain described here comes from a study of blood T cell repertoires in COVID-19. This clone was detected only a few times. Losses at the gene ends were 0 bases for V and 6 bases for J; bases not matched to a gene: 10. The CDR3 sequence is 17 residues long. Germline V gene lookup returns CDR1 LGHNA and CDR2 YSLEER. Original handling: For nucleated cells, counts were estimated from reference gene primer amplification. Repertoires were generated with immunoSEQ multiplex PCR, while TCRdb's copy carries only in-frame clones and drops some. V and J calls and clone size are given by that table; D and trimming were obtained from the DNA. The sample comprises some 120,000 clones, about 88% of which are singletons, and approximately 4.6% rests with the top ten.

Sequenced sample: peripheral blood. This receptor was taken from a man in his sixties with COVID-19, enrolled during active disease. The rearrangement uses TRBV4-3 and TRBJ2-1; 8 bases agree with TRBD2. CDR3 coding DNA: TGCGCCAGCAGCCAAGATCTCATCGGGAGGGCTCTCAATGAGCAGTTCTTC. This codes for CASSQDLIGRALNEQFF.